This passage covers 22 T cell receptor beta chains from one sample sequenced in a study of blood T cell repertoires in COVID-19 (dated by TCRdb to 2020 to 2021). Preparation of the library involved the immunoSEQ multiplex PCR assay. As stored in TCRdb, this immuneACCESS dataset retains in-frame rearrangements with V and J assigned. A fraction of the clones does not appear; measured against another copy, unresolved V genes explain less than half of the discrepancy, and the remainder lacks a known reason. The sample table holds about 150,000 clones, of which about 85% were seen once. Roughly 0.6% of the sample is taken by the ten largest. The material sequenced was peripheral blood. These receptors originate from a man in his fifties or sixties with COVID-19, enrolled during active disease.

A single count supports this clone. The chain couples TRBV7-2 to TRBJ2-7, with TRBD1 identical over 8 bases. With V trimmed by 3 bases and J by 2 bases, 6 bases remained unmatched. Per germline, CDR1 SGHTA and CDR2 FQGNSA. The CDR3 is 15 amino acids. The CDR3 protein is CASSLGRGRTYEQYF. As DNA, the CDR3 is TGTGCCAGCAGCTTGGGCAGGGGGCGTACCTACGAGCAGTACTTC.

This chain joins TRBV11-2 and TRBJ1-3; D is undetermined. The CDR3 loop spans 16 amino acids. CDR1 and CDR2 from the germline V gene are SGHAT and FQNNGV. V was shortened by 5 bases and J by 1 base, with 15 bases between the two germline ends. Here the CDR3 reads CASSVSTRVSGNTIYF. CDR3 bases: TGTGCCAGCAGCGTCTCAACGAGGGTATCTGGAAACACCATATATTTT. The full variable domain, its missing parts supplied by reference TRBV11-2 and TRBJ1-3, is EAGVAQSPRYKIIEKRQSVAFWCNPISGHATLYWYQQILGQGPKLLIQFQNNGVVDDSQLPKDRFSAERLKGVDSTLKIQPAKLEDSAVYLCASSVSTRVSGNTIYFGEGSWLTVV.

The chain combines TRBV9 with TRBJ2-1; D is unresolved. The CDR3 contains 15 residues. Germline V lookup: CDR1 SGDLS, CDR2 YYNGEE. Trimming pared 0 bases from V and 3 bases from J, leaving 10 bases between. The CDR3 sequence: CASSVAPQNYNEQFF. The CDR3 DNA reads as TGTGCCAGCAGCGTAGCCCCACAGAACTACAATGAGCAGTTCTTC.

This clone was detected only once. The chain has TRBV9 and TRBJ1-6; 8 bases are shared with TRBD1. With V trimmed by 3 bases and J by 7 bases, 3 bases remained unmatched. This CDR3 has 14 amino acids. The germline CDR1 and CDR2 sequences are SGDLS and YYNGEE. The CDR3 region is CASSGRQGNSPLHF. Here the CDR3 DNA reads TGTGCCAGCAGCGGGAGACAGGGGAATTCACCCCTCCACTTT.

This chain uses TRBV11-1 with TRBJ1-6; 7 bases agree with TRBD1. Germline V CDR1 and CDR2: SGHAT, FQDESV (reference sequence). Trimming removed 4 bases from V and 6 bases from J; junction bases left unmatched: 9. This CDR3 is 16 amino acids long. In DNA, the CDR3 is TGTGCCAGCAGCTCGCGACAGGGACCAGTTAATTCACCCCTCCACTTT. Amino acids: CASSSRQGPVNSPLHF. Based on the CDR3 plus reference TRBV11-1 and TRBJ1-6, the full variable domain is EAEVAQSPRYKITEKSQAVAFWCDPISGHATLYWYRQILGQGPELLVQFQDESVVDDSQLPKDRFSAERLKGVDSTLKIQPAELGDSAMYLCASSSRQGPVNSPLHFGNGTRLTVT.

This sequence joins TRBV9 and TRBJ1-1; D remains unclear. V lost 0 bases, J lost 0 bases, and 12 bases lay in between. The CDR3 is 16 amino acids. Germline loops: CDR1 SGDLS, CDR2 YYNGEE. CDR3 in DNA: TGTGCCAGCAGCGTAGGAGGAGGCGGCATGAACACTGAAGCTTTCTTT. Residues: CASSVGGGGMNTEAFF.

This chain links TRBV19 with TRBJ2-2, with TRBD1 matching 9 bases. This CDR3 spans 15 amino acids. V dropped 4 bases and J dropped 4; count of bases not matched to a gene: 4. The germline CDR1 and CDR2 sequences are LNHDA and SQIVND (reference sequence). The CDR3 region has the DNA TGTGCCAGTAGTACACAGGGGGCGAGCACCGGGGAGCTGTTTTTT. Protein: CASSTQGASTGELFF. The full variable domain, in which reference TRBV19 and TRBJ2-2 provide the parts outside the CDR3, is DGGITQSPKYLFRKEGQNVTLSCEQNLNHDAMYWYRQDPGQGLRLIYYSQIVNDFQKGDIAEGYSVSREKKESFPLTVTSAQKNPTAFYLCASSTQGASTGELFFGEGSRLTVL.

V usage is TRBV11-3 and J usage is TRBJ2-7; 8 positions agree with TRBD1. From germline, CDR1 is SGHNT and CDR2 YENEEA. The CDR3 has 13 residues. V lost 5 bases to trimming and J lost 3 bases; unmatched junction nucleotides: 3. The chain's CDR3 is CASSLGTGYEQYF. CDR3 DNA: TGTGCCAGCAGCCTTGGGACAGGCTACGAGCAGTACTTC.

The V and J genes are TRBV4-3 and TRBJ1-1; 7 bases are shared with TRBD1. The CDR3 has 14 residues. Per germline, CDR1 LGHNA and CDR2 YSLEER. V was pared by 4 bases and J by 5 bases, with 7 bases of the junction left unmatched. This CDR3 is CASSRQGQRTEAFF. The CDR3 DNA is TGCGCCAGCAGCCGCCAGGGACAGAGGACTGAAGCTTTCTTT.

The rearrangement links TRBV9 to TRBJ2-2; no firm D call. This CDR3 comprises 15 residues. The V and J ends lost 2 bases and 1 base respectively, with 9 bases between them. Germline V CDR1 and CDR2: SGDLS, YYNGEE. For the CDR3, the DNA is TGTGCCAGCAGCGTGGCTGGTGGGAACACCGGGGAGCTGTTTTTT. It yields the protein CASSVAGGNTGELFF.

The rearrangement joins TRBV18 to TRBJ1-2; D is possibly TRBD1 (6 bases). V dropped 3 bases and J dropped 1 base, with 15 bases sitting between them. The germline V gene has CDR1 KGHSH and CDR2 LQKENI. CDR3 length equals 16 residues. The CDR3 is CASSPQTTGDNYGYTF. Here the CDR3 DNA reads TGTGCCAGCTCACCGCAGACGACAGGAGATAACTATGGCTACACCTTC.

This chain joins TRBV5-4 and TRBJ2-2; 7 bases align to TRBD2. The J segment lost 6 bases and the V segment lost 0 bases, leaving 8 bases of the junction unmatched. This CDR3 has 16 amino acids. Germline-derived CDR1 and CDR2 are SGHNT and YYREEE (reference sequence). CDR3 sequence: CASSLDWRGGAGELFF. CDR3 nucleotide sequence: TGTGCCAGCAGCTTGGATTGGAGGGGAGGGGCCGGGGAGCTGTTTTTT.

The chain has TRBV6-5 and TRBJ1-1; D possibly corresponds to TRBD1 (6 bases). The germline V gene has CDR1 MNHEY and CDR2 SVGAGI. Trimming shortened V by 0 bases and J by 2 bases, and 10 bases separated the two germline ends. The CDR3 has 15 residues. DNA of the CDR3: TGTGCCAGCAGTTACTCGAACAGGGACAACACTGAAGCTTTCTTT. Its protein product is CASSYSNRDNTEAFF.

CDR3 coding DNA: TGCGCCAGCGCAACCAGACTAGTCACCGGGGAGCTGTTTTTT. Its translation is CASATRLVTGELFF. The chain uses TRBV5-1 and TRBJ2-2, with D possibly TRBD2 on 6 matching bases. Trimming shortened V by 7 bases and J by 4 bases, and 14 bases separated the two germline ends. CDR1 is SGHRS and CDR2 is YFSETQ in the germline V gene. The CDR3 covers 14 residues.

CDR3 residues: CASSSQRGRETQYF. In DNA, the CDR3 is TGTGCCAGCAGTTCTCAGCGGGGGAGGGAGACCCAGTACTTC. This chain joins TRBV6-2 or TRBV6-3 and TRBJ2-5; 8 bases fit TRBD2. This CDR3 contains 14 residues. Looked up from germline, CDR1 is MNHEY and CDR2 is SVGEGT. J gave up 5 bases and V 4 bases, and 6 bases lay outside the gene matches.

The chain is built from TRBV6-2 or TRBV6-3 and TRBJ1-2; 11 bases are shared with TRBD1. Germline lookup yields CDR1 MNHEY and CDR2 SVGEGT. V was pared by 5 bases and J by 4 bases, with 6 bases of the junction left unmatched. The CDR3 extends over 15 amino acids. The CDR3 loop is CASSPGQGATYGYTF. The CDR3 nucleotides read TGTGCCAGCAGTCCAGGACAGGGGGCGACCTATGGCTACACCTTC.

The V gene is TRBV19, the J gene TRBJ1-1; 7 nucleotides agree with TRBD1. Germline CDR1 reads LNHDA; CDR2 reads SQIVND (reference sequence). The trim removed 5 bases at V and 3 bases at J, leaving 6 bases unmatched. The CDR3 sequence is 14 residues long. The CDR3 loop reads CASSPVTGYTEAFF. CDR3 bases: TGTGCCAGTAGTCCCGTGACAGGGTACACTGAAGCTTTCTTT.

This clone is a singleton in its sample. The chain couples TRBV18 to TRBJ1-4, with 10 bases aligning to TRBD1. This CDR3 is built from 15 residues. V was clipped by 8 bases and J by 2 bases; unmatched bases: 5. Germline values: CDR1 KGHSH, CDR2 LQKENI. CDR3 nucleotides: TGTGCCAGCGCTGACAGGGGGCTGACTAATGAAAAACTGTTTTTT. As protein: CASADRGLTNEKLFF.

The CDR3 DNA follows: TGTGCCAGTAGGAGGGGTTCTGGCTACACCTTC. It encodes CASRRGSGYTF. The chain recombines TRBV2 with TRBJ1-2, with D possibly TRBD1 on 5 matching bases. V lost 9 bases and J lost 7, with 12 bases in between. Germline V CDR1 and CDR2: SNHLY, FYNNEI. The CDR3 is 11 residues long.

The table lists this clone with a few counts. Here the CDR3 reads CASSPQGARNSPLHF. The CDR3, as DNA: TGTGCCAGCAGTCCCCAGGGGGCGCGTAATTCACCCCTCCACTTT. The chain employs TRBV7-2 and TRBJ1-6; TRBD1 matches at 8 bases. V trimming: 6 bases; J trimming: 6 bases; junction bases outside the gene matches: 7. Germline CDR1 is SGHTA and CDR2 is FQGNSA. The CDR3 has 15 residues.

The genes are TRBV2 and TRBJ1-2; D is undetermined. CDR1 is SNHLY and CDR2 is FYNNEI in the germline V gene. The CDR3 runs 13 residues. Trimming left V 5 bases short and J 4 bases short, with 11 bases between. DNA for the CDR3: TGTGCCAGCAGTCCCCGCCGGGGCTATGGCTACACCTTC. Translation gives CASSPRRGYGYTF.

This chain uses TRBV18 with TRBJ1-4; tentatively, D is TRBD1 (6 bases). Trimming left V 4 bases short and J 2 bases short, with 11 bases between. CDR1 and CDR2 (germline): KGHSH, LQKENI. The CDR3 loop spans 15 amino acids. CDR3 loop: CASSLQGPTNEKLFF. The CDR3 region has the DNA TGTGCCAGCTCACTACAGGGCCCTACTAATGAAAAACTGTTTTTT. Drawing the rest from reference TRBV18 and TRBJ1-4, the complete variable domain is NAGVMQNPRHLVRRRGQEARLRCSPMKGHSHVYWYRQLPEEGLKFMVYLQKENIIDESGMPKERFSAEFPKEGPSILRIQQVVRGDSAAYFCASSLQGPTNEKLFFGSGTQLSVL.